Listed below are T cell receptor beta chains from one sample, sequenced in a study of early T cells in non-severe SARS-CoV-2 infection. TCRdb redid the calling of the 5' RACE reads with MiXCR, one entry per CDR3 protein. The table has approximately 39,000 distinct CDR3 sequences, roughly 9.9% seen once. Sequencing input: whole blood. These receptors were taken from an adult who was a healthcare worker with PCR-confirmed SARS-CoV-2 infection or an uninfected control (not recorded which). The CDR3 runs from the conserved cysteine through the conserved F or W. The order of the fields is V gene, D gene, J gene, clone size, CDR3 DNA, CDR3 protein. D genes are given only for firm matches. The size of a clone is reported for some rows only, either as once, few or many, or as a class for expanded clones.

>TRBV6-1|NA|TRBJ1-1|many
TGTGCCAGCAGTGATGGCCTAAGGGCGGATGCTTTCTTT
CASSDGLRADAFF
>TRBV5-1|NA|TRBJ1-6|many
TGCGCCAGCAGCTTGGGAGGGATCAGTTCACCCCTCCACTTT
CASSLGGISSPLHF
>TRBV7-2|NA|TRBJ2-3|NA
TGTGCCAGCAGCGTATGGGCGGGGAGTAGCACAGATACGCAGTATTTT
CASSVWAGSSTDTQYF
>TRBV6-5|NA|TRBJ2-3|NA
TGTGCCAGCAGCTCTGGGGGGGGCCCCAACACAGATACGCAGTATTTT
CASSSGGGPNTDTQYF
>TRBV6-2/TRBV6-3|NA|TRBJ2-7|NA
TGTGCCAGCAGTTACGCTCCAGCAGGGGCCTACGAGCAGTACTTC
CASSYAPAGAYEQYF
>TRBV7-6|TRBD2|TRBJ2-5|many
TGTGCCAGCAGCTTAGGAGGCGGGGGGGCAGAGACCCAGTACTTC
CASSLGGGGAETQYF
>TRBV6-2/TRBV6-3|NA|TRBJ2-3|many
TGTGCCAGCAGTTACCGGGGCTATCCTAGGACAGATACGCAGTATTTT
CASSYRGYPRTDTQYF
>TRBV5-1|NA|TRBJ1-1|many
TGCGCCAGCAGCTTGTTGCCAGCCGATGAAGCTTTCTTT
CASSLLPADEAFF
>TRBV5-5|TRBD1|TRBJ1-4|many
TGTGCCAGCAGCTTGGCCGGGACAGGGCCGGCTGAAAAACTGTTTTTT
CASSLAGTGPAEKLFF
>TRBV6-2/TRBV6-3|NA|TRBJ1-1|many
TGTGCCAGCAGTTACTCCAAATACACTGAAGCTTTCTTT
CASSYSKYTEAFF
>TRBV28|NA|TRBJ2-7|many
TGTGCCAGCACCCAGGGAACATTTTACGAGCAGTACTTC
CASTQGTFYEQYF
>TRBV29-1|NA|TRBJ2-7|few
TGCAGCGTTCCTAAGGCGGGGGCCTCCAACTACGAGCAGTACTTC
CSVPKAGASNYEQYF
>TRBV14|NA|TRBJ1-1|NA
TGTGCCAGCAGCCAAGACTGGAACACTGAAGCTTTCTTT
CASSQDWNTEAFF
>TRBV29-1|NA|TRBJ2-3|many
TGCAGCGTTGAACCGCCACAGGGTAGCACAGATACGCAGTATTTT
CSVEPPQGSTDTQYF
>TRBV7-2|NA|TRBJ2-7|NA
TGTGCCACCCGGGACGAGAAGTATGAGCAGTACTTC
CATRDEKYEQYF
>TRBV3-1|NA|TRBJ1-6|many
TGTGCCAGCCGCCCCCGTTATAATTCACCCCTCCACTTT
CASRPRYNSPLHF
>TRBV20-1|TRBD1|TRBJ2-3|many
TGCAGTGCTAGCTTGACAGGGGGCGGAGATACGCAGTATTTT
CSASLTGGGDTQYF
>TRBV28|NA|TRBJ2-7|few
TGTGCCAGCAGCCGAGGGCGAAGGGCAAACCCATACGAGCAGTACTTC
CASSRGRRANPYEQYF
>TRBV7-3|NA|TRBJ2-2|NA
TGTGCCAGCAGCTGGACTGGGGCACCCGATAACACCGGGGAGCTGTTTTTT
CASSWTGAPDNTGELFF
>TRBV29-1|NA|TRBJ2-6|many
TGCAGCGTTGAAAGGGTTTCCTTATCTGGGGCCAACGTCCTGACTTTC
CSVERVSLSGANVLTF
>TRBV28|NA|TRBJ1-5|NA
TGTGCCAGCAGCGGGACCGGGCCAGTGCATCAGCCCCAGCATTTT
CASSGTGPVHQPQHF
>TRBV29-1|NA|TRBJ2-5|few
TGCAGCGTTGATAAGGGGCGAGAGACCCAGTACTTC
CSVDKGRETQYF
>TRBV7-6|NA|TRBJ1-4|many
TGTGCCAGCAGCGAAAAATGGGGTTTCACGGGGGCGACGAATGAAAAACTGTTTTTT
CASSEKWGFTGATNEKLFF
>TRBV29-1|TRBD2|TRBJ2-1|many
TGCAGAGGATCCGGGACTAGCGGGTCCCTTACCTCCTACAATGAGCAGTTCTTC
CRGSGTSGSLTSYNEQFF
>TRBV2|TRBD1|TRBJ2-2|few
TGTGCCAGCAGTGGTAGGGGGCTCGGCGGGGAGCTGTTTTTT
CASSGRGLGGELFF
>TRBV20-1|TRBD1|TRBJ2-7|many
TGCAGTGCTAGTGGGACAGGGGCCTACGAGCAGTACTTC
CSASGTGAYEQYF
>TRBV9|NA|TRBJ2-3|NA
TGTGCCAGCAGCGTAGACGCAGGCCTCACATTGGATACGCAGTATTTT
CASSVDAGLTLDTQYF
>TRBV6-2/TRBV6-3|TRBD1|TRBJ2-1|few
TGTGCCAGTCGCCGACAGGGAGCCAGCGCTGAGCAGTTCTTC
CASRRQGASAEQFF
>TRBV7-2|TRBD1|TRBJ1-4|NA
TGTGCCAGCAGCTCCGGGACAGGGGTGAGGGCGGGTGAAAAACTGTTTTTT
CASSSGTGVRAGEKLFF
>TRBV6-2/TRBV6-3|NA|TRBJ2-3|NA
TGTGCCAGCAGTCGAGCGGTGAGCACAGATACGCAGTATTTT
CASSRAVSTDTQYF
>TRBV7-2|TRBD1|TRBJ1-6|many
TGTGCCACAACAAGCGGGACAGTCATATCACCCCTCCACTTT
CATTSGTVISPLHF
>TRBV7-2|NA|TRBJ2-1|NA
TGTGCCAGCAGCTTGATGATGGCAGGGAACAAGAATGAGCAGTTCTTC
CASSLMMAGNKNEQFF
>TRBV5-1|NA|TRBJ2-3|many
TGCGCCAGCAGCTCCAAGGCTGGATTGTCAGATACGCAGTATTTT
CASSSKAGLSDTQYF
>TRBV5-1|NA|TRBJ2-1|NA
TGCGCCAGCAGCTTGGCACGAGCGACCCACAATGAGCAGTTCTTC
CASSLARATHNEQFF
>TRBV29-1|NA|TRBJ1-1|few
TGCAGCGTTGGGCGGAGAATGAACACTGAAGCTTTCTTT
CSVGRRMNTEAFF
>TRBV10-2|TRBD1|TRBJ2-7|few
TGCGCCAGCAGACCCTCCGGGACAGGTACCTACGAGCAGTACTTC
CASRPSGTGTYEQYF
>TRBV15|NA|TRBJ2-5|NA
TGTGCCACCAGCAGAGGTAATCAAGAGACCCAGTACTTC
CATSRGNQETQYF
>TRBV5-1|NA|TRBJ1-1|few
TGCGCCAGCAGCGAATTACAGCCTAAGAACACTGAAGCTTTCTTT
CASSELQPKNTEAFF
>TRBV6-6|NA|TRBJ2-1|NA
TGTGCCAGCGGCCTATCTGGACCCTACAATGAGCAGTTCTTC
CASGLSGPYNEQFF
>TRBV18|NA|TRBJ2-1|few
TGTGCCAGCTCACCAAGCCTAGGGGTCCTGAATGAGCAGTTCTTC
CASSPSLGVLNEQFF